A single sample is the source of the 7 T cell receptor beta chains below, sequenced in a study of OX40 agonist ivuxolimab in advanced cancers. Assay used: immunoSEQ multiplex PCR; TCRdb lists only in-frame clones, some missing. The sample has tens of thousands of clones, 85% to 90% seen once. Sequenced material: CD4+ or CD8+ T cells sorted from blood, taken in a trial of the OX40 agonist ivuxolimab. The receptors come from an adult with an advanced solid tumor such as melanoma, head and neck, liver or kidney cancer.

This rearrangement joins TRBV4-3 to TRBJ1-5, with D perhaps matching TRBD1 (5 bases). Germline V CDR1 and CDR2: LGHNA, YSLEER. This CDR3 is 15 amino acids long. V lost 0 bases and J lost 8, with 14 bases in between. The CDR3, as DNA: TGCGCCAGCAGCCAAGATTATCGGGGGTATGAGCCCCAGCATTTT. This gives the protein CASSQDYRGYEPQHF.

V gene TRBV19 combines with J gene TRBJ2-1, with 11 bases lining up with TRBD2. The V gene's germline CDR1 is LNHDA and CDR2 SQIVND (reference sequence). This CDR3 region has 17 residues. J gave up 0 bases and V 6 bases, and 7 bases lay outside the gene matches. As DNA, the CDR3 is TGTGCCAGTAGGCGGACTAGCGGGCCAAGCTCCTACAATGAGCAGTTCTTC. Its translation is CASRRTSGPSSYNEQFF.

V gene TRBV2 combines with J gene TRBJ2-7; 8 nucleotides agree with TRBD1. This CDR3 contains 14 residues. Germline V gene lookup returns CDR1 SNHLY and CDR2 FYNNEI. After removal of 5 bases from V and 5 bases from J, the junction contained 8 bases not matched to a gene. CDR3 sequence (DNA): TGTGCCAGCAGTCGTGCCCGGGACAGGAACGAGCAGTACTTC. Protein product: CASSRARDRNEQYF.

In DNA form, the CDR3 reads TGCGCCAGCAGCCGAAAACCGGTAATCGACAGGGGCCCCTACAATGAGCAGTTCTTC. Its protein is CASSRKPVIDRGPYNEQFF. This sequence joins TRBV4-1 and TRBJ2-1; 8 bases are shared with TRBD1. The CDR3 consists of 19 residues. CDR1 and CDR2 (germline): MGHRA, YSYEKL. Trimming took 4 bases from V and 2 from J; bases not matched to a gene: 16.

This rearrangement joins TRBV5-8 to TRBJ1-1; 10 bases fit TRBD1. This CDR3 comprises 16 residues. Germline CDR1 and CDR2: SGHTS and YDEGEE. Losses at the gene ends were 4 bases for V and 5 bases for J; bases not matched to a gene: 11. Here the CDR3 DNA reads TGTGCCAGCAGCCAGCCAGACAGGGGGCCGAATACTGAAGCTTTCTTT. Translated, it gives CASSQPDRGPNTEAFF.

The DNA for the CDR3 is TGTGCCAGCAGCTCCGGGGGAACCACAGATACGCAGTATTTT. This encodes CASSSGGTTDTQYF. The chain carries TRBV5-6 and TRBJ2-3, with a tentative D call TRBD2 (6 bases). Germline V lookup: CDR1 SGHDT, CDR2 YYEEEE. Trimming stripped 3 bases from V and 2 bases from J, with 10 bases between. The CDR3 covers 14 residues.

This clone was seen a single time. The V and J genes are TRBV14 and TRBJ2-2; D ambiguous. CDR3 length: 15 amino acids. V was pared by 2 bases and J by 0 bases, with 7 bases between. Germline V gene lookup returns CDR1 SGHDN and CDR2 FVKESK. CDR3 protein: CASSQLQANTGELFF. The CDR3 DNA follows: TGTGCCAGCAGCCAACTTCAGGCGAACACCGGGGAGCTGTTTTTT.